This TCR beta chain was recovered during a study of identical twins. Study outcomes and limitations: The authors noted that invariant MAIT and iNKT cells could partly confound zero-insertion analyses. Among beta out-of-frame sequences, excess sharing between twins appeared weaker. Within monozygotic twins, out-of-frame TCR alpha sharing was underestimated by the models.

Each cDNA held unique molecular identifiers, and template switching gave it a universal primer site. Each CDR3 protein is one row after TCRdb ran MiXCR on the 5' RACE reads. The repertoire holds more than 1.5 million distinct CDR3 sequences, with about 32% as singletons. A note on this clonotype: Its matching antigen is unknown.

This TCR came from a newborn girl in good health. Sequencing was carried out using cord blood.

CDR3 residues: CASSLQGPLPYEQYF. CDR3 nucleotide sequence: TGTGCCAGCAGCCTTCAGGGACCTCTCCCCTACGAGCAGTACTTC. This rearrangement joins TRBV27 to TRBJ2-7, with D possibly being TRBD1 or TRBD2 (5 bases each). Trimming pared 6 bases from V and 2 bases from J, leaving 17 bases between. CDR1 MNHEY and CDR2 SMNVEV come from the germline V gene (reference sequence). This CDR3 spans 15 amino acids.